These 15 T cell receptor beta chains were all obtained from the same sample, sequenced in a study of cytomegalovirus exposure and HLA in healthy donors. Researchers ran the PCR with 60 Vbeta and 13 Jbeta primers. The repertoire was sequenced with immunoSEQ multiplex PCR; TCRdb's copy has only in-frame clones and lacks some. Among 90,000 to 110,000 clones, approximately 70% were seen once, and the ten largest hold more than 2.5%. Sequencing input: PBMCs. These receptors originate from a man aged 30-40 years in good health and CMV-seronegative.

The rearrangement uses TRBV19 and TRBJ1-1; D call uncertain. CDR1 LNHDA and CDR2 SQIVND come from the germline V gene (reference sequence). The CDR3 has 15 amino acids. V was clipped by 5 bases and J by 5 bases, with 18 bases between them. The CDR3 coding sequence is TGTGCCAGTAGTCACCCAGGCGTCGGAAAGACTGAAGCTTTCTTT. Amino acids: CASSHPGVGKTEAFF. The full variable domain, in which reference TRBV19 and TRBJ1-1 provide the parts outside the CDR3, is DGGITQSPKYLFRKEGQNVTLSCEQNLNHDAMYWYRQDPGQGLRLIYYSQIVNDFQKGDIAEGYSVSREKKESFPLTVTSAQKNPTAFYLCASSHPGVGKTEAFFGQGTRLTVV.

The chain is built from TRBV5-1 and TRBJ2-1; the D gene is possibly TRBD2 (6 bases). Germline assignment: CDR1 SGHRS and CDR2 YFSETQ. This CDR3 contains 14 residues. Trimming pared 4 bases from V and 9 bases from J, leaving 17 bases between. CDR3 in amino acids: CASSGALGEAEQFF. For the CDR3, the DNA is TGCGCCAGCAGCGGGGCCTTAGGGGAGGCTGAGCAGTTCTTC.

The rearrangement uses TRBV4-2 and TRBJ1-3; D not resolved. In germline, CDR1 is LGHNA, CDR2 YNFKEQ. Trimming removed 6 bases from V and 0 bases from J, with 15 bases in between. This CDR3 spans 16 amino acids. The CDR3 protein is CASRRVGRDSGNTIYF. Here the CDR3 DNA reads TGTGCCAGCAGGCGGGTCGGGCGAGACTCTGGAAACACCATATATTTT.

A single count supports this clone. The chain combines TRBV28 with TRBJ2-4; D may be TRBD2 (5 bases). CDR3 length: 12 amino acids. Germline CDR1 reads MDHEN; CDR2 reads SYDVKM. The V end was cut by 3 bases, the J end by 8 bases, with 8 bases between. In DNA, the CDR3 is TGTGCCAGCAGTTTCGGGGAACACATTCAGTACTTC. Residues: CASSFGEHIQYF.

This clone was detected once. The chain couples TRBV5-1 to TRBJ2-1; TRBD2 matches at 9 bases. The germline gives CDR1 SGHRS, CDR2 YFSETQ. The CDR3 is 16 amino acids. The J segment lost 2 bases and the V segment lost 4 bases, leaving 7 bases of the junction unmatched. The CDR3 DNA reads as TGCGCCAGCAGCAACGGACTAGCGCCTACCTACAATGAGCAGTTCTTC. It specifies CASSNGLAPTYNEQFF.

This clone has just a few counts. The chain recombines TRBV28 with TRBJ1-1; 7 bases fit TRBD1. J lost 0 bases, V lost 4 bases, and 5 bases had no gene match. The CDR3 covers 15 residues. Per the germline V gene, CDR1 is MDHEN and CDR2 is SYDVKM. The CDR3 reads CASSSTGTVNTEAFF. The CDR3 nucleotides are TGTGCCAGCAGTTCTACCGGGACAGTGAACACTGAAGCTTTCTTT.

V and J are TRBV6-1 and TRBJ2-7; 9 nucleotides match TRBD1. Germline CDR1 reads MNHNS; CDR2 reads SASEGT. CDR3 length: 15 residues. V was clipped by 5 bases and J by 7 bases; unmatched bases: 12. CDR3 protein: CASSFGGTGKHEQYF. For the CDR3, the DNA is TGTGCCAGCAGTTTCGGTGGGACAGGGAAACATGAGCAGTACTTC.

The V gene is TRBV28, the J gene TRBJ1-2; tentative D call: TRBD1 (5 bases). The length of the CDR3 is 11 residues. Germline V gene sequence: CDR1 MDHEN, CDR2 SYDVKM. Trimming removed 7 bases at V and 7 bases at J, with 10 bases between. Written as DNA, the CDR3 is TGTGCCAGCACCCAGGGTAGTGGCTACACCTTC. Translating gives CASTQGSGYTF.

The rearrangement uses TRBV10-3 and TRBJ1-1; D is undetermined. Trimming pared 0 bases from V and 2 bases from J, leaving 10 bases between. This CDR3 is 15 amino acids long. CDR1 ENHRY and CDR2 SYGVKD come from the germline V gene. Here the CDR3 DNA reads TGTGCCATCAGTGAGTCCGGGATACCCAACACTGAAGCTTTCTTT. This codes for CAISESGIPNTEAFF.

In this sample, this clone turned up a few times. The V gene is TRBV9, the J gene TRBJ1-6; 9 nucleotides line up with TRBD1. From germline, CDR1 is SGDLS and CDR2 YYNGEE. The CDR3 has 17 residues. The ends lost 0 bases at V and 5 bases at J; junction bases unmatched: 6. CDR3 DNA sequence: TGTGCCAGCAGCGTAGGAGGGACAGGGAGCGATAATTCACCCCTCCACTTT. This gives the protein CASSVGGTGSDNSPLHF.

CDR3 in amino acids: CASSLGGQVPEQYF. CDR3 nucleotide sequence: TGTGCCAGCAGCTTAGGGGGCCAGGTTCCCGAGCAGTACTTC. The chain couples TRBV7-9 to TRBJ2-7; tentative D call: TRBD1 (5 bases). This CDR3 has 14 residues. V gave up 1 base and J gave up 6 bases, with 13 bases separating them. Germline V CDR1 and CDR2: SEHNR, FQNEAQ (reference sequence).

The chain links TRBV6-6 to TRBJ2-4, with D possibly matching TRBD2 (5 bases). CDR3 length: 13 residues. V shed 4 bases and J shed 4 bases, with 8 bases lying between them. The germline V gene has CDR1 MNHNY and CDR2 SVGAGI (reference sequence). The CDR3 sequence is CASSSGEKNIQYF. CDR3 in DNA: TGTGCCAGCAGTTCCGGGGAAAAAAACATTCAGTACTTC.

This clone is a singleton in its sample. The rearrangement links TRBV19 to TRBJ2-5; 7 bases are shared with TRBD1. This CDR3 contains 17 residues. CDR1 is LNHDA and CDR2 is SQIVND in the germline V gene (reference sequence). V lost 5 bases and J lost 1; bases outside the gene matches: 13. The CDR3 bases are TGTGCCAGTAGTTCGAGGGCAGGGGGAATGGGCCAAGAGACCCAGTACTTC. It specifies CASSSRAGGMGQETQYF. The full variable domain, rest sourced from reference TRBV19 and TRBJ2-5, is DGGITQSPKYLFRKEGQNVTLSCEQNLNHDAMYWYRQDPGQGLRLIYYSQIVNDFQKGDIAEGYSVSREKKESFPLTVTSAQKNPTAFYLCASSSRAGGMGQETQYFGPGTRLLVL.

V usage is TRBV18 and J usage is TRBJ2-1; D might be TRBD1 (6 bases). The ends were cut back, 2 bases at V and 8 bases at J, with 13 bases in the middle. Germline lookup yields CDR1 KGHSH and CDR2 LQKENI. CDR3 length: 14 amino acids. CDR3 residues: CASSPAGGRDEQFF. The CDR3 DNA reads as TGTGCCAGCTCACCAGCTGGGGGCAGGGATGAGCAGTTCTTC.

V is TRBV5-6 and J is TRBJ2-3; 10 nucleotides match TRBD1. V lost 3 bases and J lost 2; bases outside the gene matches: 6. Germline V gene data show CDR1 as SGHDT and CDR2 as YYEEEE. This CDR3 is 16 amino acids long. CDR3 DNA: TGTGCCAGCAGCTCCCTGGGACAGGGGTACACAGATACGCAGTATTTT. Encoded protein: CASSSLGQGYTDTQYF.